This T cell receptor beta chain was captured in a study of Graves' ophthalmopathy and Graves' hyperthyroidism. This clonotype was counted a single time. Beta-chain TCR CDR3 regions were amplified from RNA transcripts. HTBI primers were used in a first-round RT-PCR, which preceded a second-round multiplex PCR. In TCRdb, the multiplex PCR reads were re-called with MiXCR into one record per CDR3 protein. The sample has roughly 700,000 distinct CDR3 sequences, roughly two fifths seen once; the top ten hold less than 55%. The sequence was collected from an adult man with Graves' ophthalmopathy. The sample was peripheral blood.

CDR3 in amino acids: CASHLGGEEKLFF. The CDR3 DNA sequence: TGTGCCAGCCATCTAGGGGGCGAGGAAAAACTGTTTTTT. The V and J genes are TRBV25-1 and TRBJ1-4, with 7 bases matching TRBD1. With V trimmed by 8 bases and J by 8 bases, 8 bases remained unmatched. Per germline, CDR1 MGHDK and CDR2 SYGVNS. The CDR3 is 13 residues long.